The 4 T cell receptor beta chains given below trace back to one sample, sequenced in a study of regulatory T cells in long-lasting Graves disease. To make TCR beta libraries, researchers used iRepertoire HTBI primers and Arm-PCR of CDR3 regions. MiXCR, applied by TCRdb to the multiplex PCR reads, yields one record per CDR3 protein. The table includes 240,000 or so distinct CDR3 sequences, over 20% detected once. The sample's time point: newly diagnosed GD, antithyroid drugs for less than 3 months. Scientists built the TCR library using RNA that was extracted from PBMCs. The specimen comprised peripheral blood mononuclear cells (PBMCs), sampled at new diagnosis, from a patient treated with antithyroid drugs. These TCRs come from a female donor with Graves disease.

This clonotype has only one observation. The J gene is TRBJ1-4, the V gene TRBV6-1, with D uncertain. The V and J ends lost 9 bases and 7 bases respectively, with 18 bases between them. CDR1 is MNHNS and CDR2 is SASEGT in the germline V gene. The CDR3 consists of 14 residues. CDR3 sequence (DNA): TGTGCCAGGACGCCGGGTACACGGAGTGAAAAACTGTTTTTT. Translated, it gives CARTPGTRSEKLFF.

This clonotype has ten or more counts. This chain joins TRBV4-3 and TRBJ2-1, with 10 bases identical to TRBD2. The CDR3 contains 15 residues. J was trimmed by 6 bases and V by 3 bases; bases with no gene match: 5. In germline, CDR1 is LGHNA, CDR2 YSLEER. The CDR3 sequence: CASSQGTSAFNEQFF. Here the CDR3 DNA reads TGCGCCAGCAGCCAGGGGACTAGCGCCTTCAATGAGCAGTTCTTC.

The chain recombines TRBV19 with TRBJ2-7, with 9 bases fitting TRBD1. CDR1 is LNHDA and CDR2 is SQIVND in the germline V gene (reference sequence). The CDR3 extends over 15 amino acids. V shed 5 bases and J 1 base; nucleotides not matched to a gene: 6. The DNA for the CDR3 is TGTGCCAGTAGTCGTGACAGGGGGGGATCCTACGAGCAGTACTTC. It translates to CASSRDRGGSYEQYF. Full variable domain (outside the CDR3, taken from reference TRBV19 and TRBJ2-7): DGGITQSPKYLFRKEGQNVTLSCEQNLNHDAMYWYRQDPGQGLRLIYYSQIVNDFQKGDIAEGYSVSREKKESFPLTVTSAQKNPTAFYLCASSRDRGGSYEQYFGPGTRLTVT.

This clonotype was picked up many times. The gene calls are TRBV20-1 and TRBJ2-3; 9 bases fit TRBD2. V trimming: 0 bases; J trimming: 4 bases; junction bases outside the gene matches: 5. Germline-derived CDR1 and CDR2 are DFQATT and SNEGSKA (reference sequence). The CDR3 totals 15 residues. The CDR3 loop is CSARDSGGDADTQYF. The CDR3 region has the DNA TGCAGTGCTAGAGATAGCGGGGGCGACGCAGATACGCAGTATTTT.